The clone carrying this T cell receptor beta chain came up many times. There are 15 residues in the CDR3. V was clipped by 5 bases and J by 3 bases; unmatched bases: 8. This sample was included in a study of CD8 T cells in ankylosing spondylitis. TCRdb redid the calling of the 5' RACE reads with MiXCR, one entry per CDR3 protein. The sample carries 150,000 to 200,000 distinct CDR3 sequences, about 18% recorded once. The chain couples TRBV12-3 or TRBV12-4 to TRBJ2-7; TRBD2 agrees at 9 bases. Sequenced sample: blood, either unsorted or a sorted T cell fraction (not recorded which). The receptor's source is a male donor with ankylosing spondylitis or in good health (not recorded which). The CDR3: CASSPPGTSNYEQYF. For the CDR3, the DNA is TGTGCCAGCAGTCCCCCCGGGACTAGCAACTACGAGCAGTACTTC.